Each of the 23 T cell receptor beta chains below was sequenced from the same sample in a study of response to subunit inactivated influenza vaccine. MiXCR, run by TCRdb on the RT-PCR reads, gives a single entry per CDR3 protein. Among roughly 670,000 distinct CDR3 sequences, approximately 14% were seen once, and the ten largest hold 7.6%. Sequencing used PBMCs from blood, obtained 14 to 15 days before vaccination. The receptors were sampled from a man in his fifties or sixties who received an inactivated influenza vaccine.

This clonotype was counted only a few times. The genes are TRBV20-1 and TRBJ1-5; D is possibly TRBD1 (5 bases). There are 15 residues in the CDR3. CDR1 and CDR2 from the germline V gene are DFQATT and SNEGSKA (reference sequence). V lost 3 bases and J 2 bases, leaving 14 bases between the germline ends. The CDR3 coding sequence is TGCAGTGCTAGCCCCACAGGTCTGGGCAATCAGCCCCAGCATTTT. It is translated as CSASPTGLGNQPQHF.

This clonotype was counted ten times or more. The junction departs from germline at one end; a sequencing error may be responsible. V usage is TRBV12-3 or TRBV12-4 and J usage is TRBJ2-1, with 11 bases that match TRBD2. The CDR3 is 15 residues long. The DNA for the CDR3 is TGTGCCAGCAGTCTAGCGGGGGGCTGGGGGAATGAGCAGTTCTTC. Amino acids: CASSLAGGWGNEQFF.

This clonotype was detected a few times. The chain uses TRBV29-1 and TRBJ2-7, with 8 bases aligning to TRBD1. CDR1 and CDR2 (germline): SQVTM, ANQGSEA. J was trimmed by 0 bases and V by 6 bases; bases with no gene match: 4. There are 13 residues in the CDR3. DNA for the CDR3: TGCAGCGTGAGACAGGGGACCTCCTACGAGCAGTACTTC. This codes for CSVRQGTSYEQYF.

The rearrangement uses TRBV11-2 and TRBJ2-1, with 13 bases lining up with TRBD2. Trimming at V came to 5 bases and at J to 13 bases, leaving 20 bases not matched to a gene. The germline V gene encodes CDR1 SGHAT and CDR2 FQNNGV. The CDR3 has 18 amino acids. The chain's CDR3 is CASSLYAGTSGTFWIQFF. DNA of the CDR3: TGTGCCAGCAGCCTCTACGCCGGGACTAGCGGGACTTTTTGGATACAGTTCTTC.

The chain links TRBV7-9 to TRBJ2-2; D unresolved. CDR1 and CDR2 (germline): SEHNR, FQNEAQ (reference sequence). The CDR3 totals 17 residues. V was pared by 0 bases and J by 4 bases, with 15 bases between. Written as DNA, the CDR3 is TGTGCCAGCAGCTTAGCTAGTCAGGCGTTCGGCACCGGGGAGCTGTTTTTT. It encodes CASSLASQAFGTGELFF.

This sequence joins TRBV11-2 and TRBJ2-3; D may correspond to TRBD1 or TRBD2 (5 bases each). The CDR3 runs to 15 residues. V gave up 2 bases and J gave up 2 bases, with 11 bases separating them. Germline-derived CDR1 and CDR2 are SGHAT and FQNNGV. The CDR3 DNA is TGTGCCAGCAGCTTAAGGGACGGACCCACAGATACGCAGTATTTT. Translation: CASSLRDGPTDTQYF.

Worth noting for this clonotype: A junction end diverges from the germline sequence, so it may reflect a read error. The chain links TRBV2 to TRBJ2-7; 7 nucleotides align to TRBD1. CDR3 length: 15 residues. Germline V CDR1 and CDR2: SNHLY, FYNNEI. The CDR3 coding sequence is TGTGCCAGCAGGGAAGGGACAGCAAGATCCTACGAGCAGTACTTC. It yields the protein CASREGTARSYEQYF.

This clonotype has a count of ten or more. This rearrangement joins TRBV5-1 to TRBJ2-1, with a tentative D call TRBD2 (5 bases). Trimming removed 0 bases from V and 12 bases from J, with 13 bases in between. The length of the CDR3 is 13 residues. The germline CDR1 and CDR2 sequences are SGHRS and YFSETQ. The DNA for the CDR3 is TGCGCCAGCAGCTTGGGGAAAAGGGAGTGGCAGTTCTTC. Translated, it gives CASSLGKREWQFF.

Details on this clonotype: An end of the junction differs from the germline gene, which may be a read error. The chain has TRBV11-2 and TRBJ2-4, with 7 bases that match TRBD2. This CDR3 spans 13 amino acids. Per the germline V gene, CDR1 is SGHAT and CDR2 is FQNNGV. DNA for the CDR3: TGTGCCAGCGCCCGGGGGGAAAAAAGCATTCAGTACTTC. Translated: CASARGEKSIQYF.

The sample holds one count of this clonotype. This sequence joins TRBV29-1 and TRBJ2-3; maybe TRBD2 (6 bases). The CDR3 totals 14 residues. V was pared by 6 bases and J by 1 base, with 14 bases between. Germline CDR1 SQVTM, CDR2 ANQGSEA. The CDR3 bases are TGCAGCGTCGGATCTAGCGCCGGCACAGATACGCAGTATTTT. Protein sequence: CSVGSSAGTDTQYF.

The chain couples TRBV5-1 to TRBJ2-7; D call uncertain. The CDR3 runs to 12 residues. Trimming took off 4 bases at V and 6 bases at J, with 11 bases between the two ends. Germline lookup yields CDR1 SGHRS and CDR2 YFSETQ. This chain's CDR3 is CASSKPAAEQYF. DNA for the CDR3: TGCGCCAGCAGCAAGCCGGCAGCCGAGCAGTACTTC.

This clonotype was found a few times. The chain couples TRBV25-1 to TRBJ2-2; TRBD2 might be the D (6 bases). Germline loops: CDR1 MGHDK, CDR2 SYGVNS. The CDR3 consists of 15 residues. V was trimmed by 5 bases and J by 4 bases, leaving 14 bases between them. The CDR3 nucleotides read TGTGCCAGCAGTTTGGGGGGTTGGGGCACCGGGGAGCTGTTTTTT. Its protein is CASSLGGWGTGELFF.

The chain couples TRBV7-2 to TRBJ2-6, with D unclear. The CDR3 totals 17 residues. Trimming took 2 bases from V and 0 from J, leaving 11 bases between them. CDR1 SGHTA and CDR2 FQGNSA come from the germline V gene. The CDR3: CASSLMLMASGANVLTF. The CDR3 DNA follows: TGTGCCAGCAGCTTAATGCTAATGGCCTCTGGGGCCAACGTCCTGACTTTC.

This clonotype was seen more than once but under ten times. The J gene is TRBJ2-3, the V gene TRBV3-1; D uncertain. CDR1 and CDR2 from the germline V gene are LGHDT and YNNKEL (reference sequence). V lost 0 bases to trimming and J lost 8 bases, with 12 bases between them. This CDR3 spans 14 amino acids. For the CDR3, the DNA is TGTGCCAGCAGCCAAGATCCGGATTCCGTTACGCAGTATTTT. This codes for CASSQDPDSVTQYF.

At least ten counts were recorded for this clonotype. The chain is built from TRBV14 and TRBJ2-3; D remains ambiguous. The ends were cut back, 5 bases at V and 7 bases at J, with 7 bases in the middle. Germline V gives CDR1 SGHDN, CDR2 FVKESK. The CDR3 totals 11 residues. The CDR3: CASSSEYTQYF. The CDR3 DNA reads TGTGCCAGCAGCTCGGAGTATACGCAGTATTTT.

This clonotype came up many times. V usage is TRBV7-4 and J usage is TRBJ2-1; TRBD1 agrees at 10 bases. CDR1 is SGHVT, CDR2 SQSDAQ, per germline. With V trimmed by 5 bases and J by 5 bases, 9 bases remained unmatched. This CDR3 contains 16 residues. CDR3 DNA sequence: TGTGCCAGCAGCCCACTAGACAGGGGGCGACACAATGAGCAGTTCTTC. It specifies CASSPLDRGRHNEQFF. The whole variable domain, remainder taken from reference TRBV7-4 and TRBJ2-1, is GAGVSQSPRYKVAKRGRDVALRCDSISGHVTLYWYRQTLGQGSEVLTYSQSDAQRDKSGRPSGRFSAERPERSVSTLKIQRTEQGDSAVYLCASSPLDRGRHNEQFFGPGTRLTVL.

There are a few counts of this clonotype. The chain carries TRBV4-1 and TRBJ1-2; D call uncertain. Looked up from germline, CDR1 is MGHRA and CDR2 is YSYEKL. The CDR3 is 15 amino acids. Trimming took 4 bases from V and 2 from J, leaving 14 bases between them. The DNA for the CDR3 is TGCGCCAGCAGCCTGACGGGCGGACTAAACTATGGCTACACCTTC. It yields the protein CASSLTGGLNYGYTF.

The V gene is TRBV7-9, the J gene TRBJ2-2; possibly TRBD1 for D (5 bases). CDR1 SEHNR and CDR2 FQNEAQ come from the germline V gene (reference sequence). The ends were cut back, 8 bases at V and 2 bases at J, with 18 bases in the middle. The CDR3 contains 16 residues. CDR3 protein: CASRNTRRGNTGELFF. The CDR3 bases are TGTGCCAGCCGCAACACGCGAAGGGGAAACACCGGGGAGCTGTTTTTT.

The chain combines TRBV29-1 with TRBJ2-7; TRBD1 matches 9 bases. Germline-derived CDR1 and CDR2 are SQVTM and ANQGSEA. This CDR3 has 14 residues. The V segment lost 5 bases and the J segment 0 bases; nucleotides outside the gene matches: 5. The CDR3 reads CSVSTGGSSYEQYF. DNA for the CDR3: TGCAGCGTTTCGACAGGGGGGAGCTCCTACGAGCAGTACTTC.

Here the CDR3 reads CSVERLLKETQYF. Here the CDR3 DNA reads TGCAGCGTTGAAAGACTCTTAAAAGAGACCCAGTACTTC. This chain links TRBV29-1 with TRBJ2-5; D remains ambiguous. Germline values: CDR1 SQVTM, CDR2 ANQGSEA. CDR3 length: 13 amino acids. The V end was cut by 2 bases, the J end by 3 bases, with 10 bases between.

The table lists this clonotype with a few counts. The chain recombines TRBV7-2 with TRBJ2-3; TRBD2 might be the D (5 bases). The ends were cut back, 2 bases at V and 5 bases at J, with 17 bases in the middle. From germline, CDR1 is SGHTA and CDR2 FQGNSA. CDR3 length: 16 residues. The DNA for the CDR3 is TGTGCCAGCAGCTTAAGTAGTCGCGGGCAGAGAGATACGCAGTATTTT. Amino acid sequence: CASSLSSRGQRDTQYF.

The genes are TRBV12-3 or TRBV12-4 and TRBJ2-5; D possibly matches TRBD1 or TRBD2 (6 bases each). This CDR3 has 18 residues. Trimming took 3 bases from V and 0 from J, leaving 20 bases between them. The CDR3 DNA follows: TGTGCCAGCAGTTTCGACACGGGGGACAACCCGTACCAAGAGACCCAGTACTTC. Its translation: CASSFDTGDNPYQETQYF.

V gene TRBV27 combines with J gene TRBJ1-2, with 8 bases fitting TRBD1. The length of the CDR3 is 13 residues. Trimming at V came to 6 bases and at J to 8 bases, leaving 8 bases not matched to a gene. Germline V CDR1 and CDR2: MNHEY, SMNVEV (reference sequence). The CDR3 loop reads CASSPQGAKGYTF. The CDR3, as DNA: TGTGCCAGCAGCCCCCAGGGGGCGAAGGGCTACACCTTC.